This TCR beta chain appears in the sequencing data of a study of PD-1 blockade in classical Hodgkin lymphoma. Overall study: Intravenous delivery of nivolumab at 3 mg/kg to patients occurred every 2 weeks. Study-level findings and limits: Complete responders started with a diversity level that resembled newly diagnosed patients at baseline. As was reported, newly diagnosed patients showed lower baseline TCR diversity than healthy donors did.

The CDR3 sequence is 15 residues long. V was pared by 0 bases and J by 2 bases, with 3 bases of the junction left unmatched. Germline CDR1 reads LGHNA; CDR2 reads YSLEER. Produced via immunoSEQ multiplex PCR; TCRdb's table is partial and in-frame only. The sample has under 30,000 clones; roughly four fifths are singletons. Every patient was affected by relapse after autologous stem cell transplantation, while exposure to brentuximab vedotin was not uniform. On this clone: Its target is unknown.

This TCR was recovered from a human donor with classical Hodgkin lymphoma. This specimen consisted of peripheral blood mononuclear cells (PBMCs), obtained before the second cycle of nivolumab. The chain combines TRBV4-3 with TRBJ2-7; TRBD1 matches 8 bases. The CDR3 spells CASSQDLDRAYEQYF. The CDR3 DNA sequence: TGCGCCAGCAGCCAAGATCTGGACAGGGCCTACGAGCAGTACTTC.